This passage covers 13 T cell receptor beta chains from one sample sequenced in a study of technical replicates of blood from a handful of donors (dated by TCRdb to 2016 to 2017). The library was generated by the immunoSEQ multiplex PCR assay. Entries here come from immuneACCESS through TCRdb and include only in-frame sequences with V and J called. Some clones fail to appear in such tables; in the studies checked, an unresolved V gene covers under half of the shortfall, and the cause of the remainder is unknown. In all, the sample holds approximately 99,000 clones, and roughly 95% of those were seen once. The top ten clones comprise around 0.35% of the sample. The sample comprised T cells isolated from PBMCs. The origin of the receptors is a human donor in good health.

This chain connects TRBV28 to TRBJ2-3, with TRBD2 matching over 15 bases. V shed 4 bases and J 8 bases; nucleotides not matched to a gene: 13. CDR1 is MDHEN and CDR2 is SYDVKM in the germline V gene. The CDR3 length is 18 residues. The CDR3 is CASSSSWTSGRAYGTQYF. The DNA for the CDR3 is TGTGCCAGCAGTTCCTCTTGGACTAGCGGGAGGGCCTACGGTACGCAGTATTTT.

The gene calls are TRBV5-1 and TRBJ2-7, with 7 bases that match TRBD1. The V segment lost 4 bases and the J segment 2 bases; nucleotides outside the gene matches: 6. This CDR3 comprises 14 residues. Germline CDR1 is SGHRS and CDR2 is YFSETQ. The CDR3 is CASSPQGTAYEQYF. The CDR3 bases are TGCGCCAGCAGCCCCCAGGGGACAGCCTACGAGCAGTACTTC. Supplemented by reference TRBV5-1 and TRBJ2-7, the full variable domain reads KAGVTQTPRYLIKTRGQQVTLSCSPISGHRSVSWYQQTPGQGLQFLFEYFSETQRNKGNFPGRFSGRQFSNSRSEMNVSTLELGDSALYLCASSPQGTAYEQYFGPGTRLTVT.

V usage is TRBV21-1 and J usage is TRBJ2-5; TRBD2 reflects the table's D call only, with no check against the DNA. TRBV21-1 is termed a pseudogene. This CDR3 spans 16 amino acids. The chain's CDR3 is CASSKVWREVLETQYF. The CDR3 region has the DNA TGTGCCAGCAGCAAGGTCTGGCGGGAGGTGTTGGAGACCCAGTACTTC.

The chain employs TRBV6-1 and TRBJ1-4; 7 bases align to TRBD1. V was pared by 8 bases and J by 6 bases, with 9 bases of the junction left unmatched. Germline V gene lookup returns CDR1 MNHNS and CDR2 SASEGT. This CDR3 has 14 amino acids. This CDR3 is CASVYRGNYEKLFF. The CDR3 bases are TGTGCCAGCGTTTACAGGGGCAATTATGAAAAACTGTTTTTT.

This rearrangement joins TRBV29-1 to TRBJ2-7, with D perhaps matching TRBD1 (6 bases). The germline V and J ends were trimmed by 3 bases and 5 bases, with 11 bases remaining between them. Germline CDR1 is SQVTM and CDR2 is ANQGSEA. The CDR3 runs 12 residues. CDR3 protein: CSVDVTGNEQYF. Written as DNA, the CDR3 is TGCAGCGTTGACGTAACAGGGAACGAGCAGTACTTC.

The chain is built from TRBV2 and TRBJ2-1; TRBD2 matches at 7 bases. The CDR3 loop spans 15 amino acids. The germline gives CDR1 SNHLY, CDR2 FYNNEI. The V segment lost 6 bases and the J segment 4 bases; nucleotides outside the gene matches: 9. DNA for the CDR3: TGTGCCAGCAGCGATCAACTAGCGCGGTACAATGAGCAGTTCTTC. Encoded protein: CASSDQLARYNEQFF. The entire variable domain, with the rest obtained from reference TRBV2 and TRBJ2-1, is as follows: EPEVTQTPSHQVTQMGQEVILRCVPISNHLYFYWYRQILGQKVEFLVSFYNNEISEKSEIFDDQFSVERPDGSNFTLKIRSTKLEDSAMYFCASSDQLARYNEQFFGPGTRLTVL.

The V call is TRBV25-1, the J call TRBJ1-1; 7 nucleotides line up with TRBD1. The V segment lost 6 bases and the J segment 4 bases; nucleotides outside the gene matches: 8. Germline-derived CDR1 and CDR2 are MGHDK and SYGVNS. The CDR3 spans 14 residues. The CDR3 DNA follows: TGTGCCAGCAGACCAACAGGGGAGGTCACTGAAGCTTTCTTT. This codes for CASRPTGEVTEAFF. The entire variable domain, with the rest obtained from reference TRBV25-1 and TRBJ1-1, is as follows: EADIYQTPRYLVIGTGKKITLECSQTMGHDKMYWYQQDPGMELHLIHYSYGVNSTEKGDLSSESTVSRIRTEHFPLTLESARPSHTSQYLCASRPTGEVTEAFFGQGTRLTVV.

This sequence joins TRBV19 and TRBJ2-1; 9 positions match TRBD2. V lost 5 bases to trimming and J lost 5 bases; unmatched junction nucleotides: 7. CDR1 is LNHDA and CDR2 is SQIVND in the germline V gene (reference sequence). The CDR3 runs to 15 residues. The CDR3, as DNA: TGTGCCAGTAGTTTCCAGCGGGAGGTGGACAATGAGCAGTTCTTC. It encodes CASSFQREVDNEQFF.

This chain links TRBV27 with TRBJ2-7, with TRBD2 identical over 11 bases. Per germline, CDR1 MNHEY and CDR2 SMNVEV (reference sequence). CDR3 size: 14 residues. J was trimmed by 4 bases and V by 8 bases; bases with no gene match: 7. The CDR3 DNA sequence: TGTGCCAGCTGTACTAGCGGGAGATGGTACGAGCAGTACTTC. It yields the protein CASCTSGRWYEQYF.

This chain uses TRBV9 with TRBJ1-2, with 8 bases aligning to TRBD1. V dropped 1 base and J dropped 2; count of bases not matched to a gene: 7. Germline V gene sequence: CDR1 SGDLS, CDR2 YYNGEE. CDR3 length: 16 residues. Here the CDR3 DNA reads TGTGCCAGCAGCGTATACGGGACAGGACTGAACTATGGCTACACCTTC. Its translation: CASSVYGTGLNYGYTF.

The V gene is TRBV7-2, the J gene TRBJ2-7; 10 bases map to TRBD2. Germline V gene sequence: CDR1 SGHTA, CDR2 FQGNSA. V was pared by 3 bases and J by 5 bases, with 1 base of the junction left unmatched. The CDR3 contains 13 residues. CDR3 nucleotide sequence: TGTGCCAGCAGCTTTAGCGGGAGGAACGAGCAGTACTTC. This gives the protein CASSFSGRNEQYF. The variable domain in full, with the rest retrieved from reference TRBV7-2 and TRBJ2-7, is GAGVSQSPSNKVTEKGKDVELRCDPISGHTALYWYRQSLGQGLEFLIYFQGNSAPDKSGLPSDRFSAERTGGSVSTLTIQRTQQEDSAVYLCASSFSGRNEQYFGPGTRLTVT.

The chain carries TRBV29-1 and TRBJ2-1; D possibly corresponds to TRBD2 (7 bases). CDR1 and CDR2 from the germline V gene are SQVTM and ANQGSEA. This CDR3 comprises 14 residues. Trimming pared 3 bases from V and 4 bases from J, leaving 13 bases between. The CDR3 coding sequence is TGCAGCGTTGAGGGGGGGCATAGTTACAATGAGCAGTTCTTC. Protein sequence: CSVEGGHSYNEQFF.

The J gene is TRBJ2-7, the V gene TRBV6-1; TRBD1 agrees at 10 bases. V trimming: 7 bases; J trimming: 5 bases; junction bases outside the gene matches: 5. This CDR3 is 13 amino acids long. Germline assignment: CDR1 MNHNS and CDR2 SASEGT. The CDR3 DNA reads TGTGCCAGCATTATGACAGGGGGCGACGAGCAGTACTTC. It yields the protein CASIMTGGDEQYF.